Below, 8 T cell receptor beta chains from the same sample are listed, as sequenced in a study of blood T cell repertoires in COVID-19 (dated by TCRdb to 2018 to 2021). Receptor libraries were prepared by the immunoSEQ multiplex PCR assay. TCRdb took this table from immuneACCESS and kept in-frame rearrangements with V and J called. Such tables lack part of the clones; where checked against another copy, unresolved V genes explain under half of the gap, and the rest is unexplained. The sample table records a few hundred thousand clones; 90% to 95% of these occur just once. The ten largest clones capture roughly 0.86% of the sample. Sequencing was done on a sample of PBMCs or T cells enriched from blood (not recorded which). The receptors shown here come from a woman aged 40 to 50 who had been exposed to COVID-19.

This clone occurred a few times. The rearrangement joins TRBV6-5 to TRBJ1-1; D gene ambiguous. The CDR3 consists of 12 residues. Germline CDR1 MNHEY, CDR2 SVGAGI. V was pared by 5 bases and J by 11 bases, with 15 bases between. CDR3 nucleotide sequence: TGTGCCAGCAGTAAGGGAGGTTTCGAGGCTTTCTTT. It translates to CASSKGGFEAFF.

J is TRBJ2-1 and V is TRBV9; weak D call: TRBD2 (5 bases). CDR3 length equals 13 residues. Trimming left V 6 bases short and J 7 bases short, with 14 bases between. Germline CDR1 reads SGDLS; CDR2 reads YYNGEE. For the CDR3, the DNA is TGTGCCAGCAACGAGGGAGCTTTAAATGAGCAGTTCTTC. The encoded protein is CASNEGALNEQFF.

The chain joins TRBV27 to TRBJ1-3, with no clear D. In germline, CDR1 is MNHEY, CDR2 SMNVEV (reference sequence). V lost 5 bases and J 3 bases, leaving 8 bases between the germline ends. The CDR3 is made up of 13 amino acids. This chain's CDR3 is CASSLTFGNTIYF. The CDR3 region has the DNA TGTGCCAGCAGTCTAACCTTTGGAAACACCATATATTTT.

The chain recombines TRBV7-3 with TRBJ2-2; a possible D gene is TRBD1 (6 bases). V was clipped by 5 bases and J by 0 bases, with 13 bases between them. Germline lookup yields CDR1 SGHTA and CDR2 FQGTGA. The CDR3 has 16 residues. This chain's CDR3 is CASSKQGPANTGELFF. The CDR3 nucleotides read TGTGCCAGCAGCAAACAGGGCCCCGCGAACACCGGGGAGCTGTTTTTT.

The V call is TRBV11-3, the J call TRBJ1-1; D call uncertain. The V end lost 0 bases, the J end lost 9 bases, and 11 bases lay between the germline ends. In germline, CDR1 is SGHNT, CDR2 YENEEA. The CDR3 consists of 13 residues. The CDR3 DNA is TGTGCCAGCAGCTTAGATCATCGGGGAAAAGCTTTCTTT. It specifies CASSLDHRGKAFF.

The V and J genes are TRBV18 and TRBJ1-2; 10 bases are a match to TRBD1. CDR1 is KGHSH and CDR2 is LQKENI in the germline V gene. V gave up 3 bases and J gave up 4 bases; unmatched junction bases: 11. The CDR3 runs to 17 residues. The CDR3 loop reads CASSPGRDRGQGYGYTF. The CDR3 DNA reads TGTGCCAGCTCACCTGGCCGAGACAGGGGGCAGGGCTATGGCTACACCTTC. The entire variable domain, with the rest obtained from reference TRBV18 and TRBJ1-2, is as follows: NAGVMQNPRHLVRRRGQEARLRCSPMKGHSHVYWYRQLPEEGLKFMVYLQKENIIDESGMPKERFSAEFPKEGPSILRIQQVVRGDSAAYFCASSPGRDRGQGYGYTFGSGTRLTVV.

The chain links TRBV12-3 or TRBV12-4 to TRBJ1-6, with D tentatively TRBD1 (6 bases). Between the trimmed V and J ends, which lost 8 bases and 12 bases, there was a span of 17 bases. The CDR3 is 13 residues long. For the CDR3, the DNA is TGTGCCAGCCGTAAGACAGGCGTCGAACCCCTCCACTTT. This translates into CASRKTGVEPLHF.

V is TRBV7-2 and J is TRBJ1-5, with D possibly matching TRBD1 (6 bases). Trimming stripped 5 bases from V and 7 bases from J, with 15 bases between. The V gene's germline CDR1 is SGHTA and CDR2 FQGNSA. The CDR3 totals 14 residues. Here the CDR3 DNA reads TGTGCCAGCAGCCCCATACAGGGTGAGCAGCCCCAGCATTTT. It codes for CASSPIQGEQPQHF.